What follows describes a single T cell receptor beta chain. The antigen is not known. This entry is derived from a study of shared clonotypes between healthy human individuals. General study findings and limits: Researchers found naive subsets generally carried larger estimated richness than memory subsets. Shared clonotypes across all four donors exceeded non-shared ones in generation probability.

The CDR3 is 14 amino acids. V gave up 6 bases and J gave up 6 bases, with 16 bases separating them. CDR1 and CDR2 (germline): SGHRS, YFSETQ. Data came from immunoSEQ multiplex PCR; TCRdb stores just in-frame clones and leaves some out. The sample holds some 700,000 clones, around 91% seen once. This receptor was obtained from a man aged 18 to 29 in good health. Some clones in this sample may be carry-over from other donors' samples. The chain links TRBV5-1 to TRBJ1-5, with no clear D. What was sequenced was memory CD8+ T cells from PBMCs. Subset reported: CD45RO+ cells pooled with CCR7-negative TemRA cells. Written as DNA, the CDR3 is TGCGCCAGCAACCGATTGGATGGTAGTCAGCCCCAGCATTTT. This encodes CASNRLDGSQPQHF.